These 18 T cell receptor beta chains came from one sample sequenced in a study of patients and donors after allogeneic stem cell transplantation. TCRdb reprocessed the RT-PCR reads with MiXCR, giving one entry per CDR3 protein. The table lists 200,000 to 250,000 distinct CDR3 sequences, about 14% of them singletons. The source material was blood, either unsorted or a sorted T cell fraction (not recorded which). The receptors come from a human donor who was either an allogeneic HSCT recipient or a stem cell or donor lymphocyte infusion donor (not recorded which). It is not recorded whose cells these are; they may come from a transplant donor.

The chain employs TRBV7-2 and TRBJ2-3; unclear D gene. Germline loops: CDR1 SGHTA, CDR2 FQGNSA. The ends were cut back, 5 bases at V and 0 bases at J, with 9 bases in the middle. CDR3 length: 14 amino acids. DNA for the CDR3: TGTGCCAGCAGCCCCGCCGGGAGCACAGATACGCAGTATTTT. This gives the protein CASSPAGSTDTQYF.

This clonotype showed up just a few times. V is TRBV18 and J is TRBJ2-7; no clear D. CDR3 length equals 13 residues. Germline CDR1 KGHSH, CDR2 LQKENI. With 1 base removed from V and 2 bases from J, the gap between germline ends came to 6 bases. The CDR3 DNA sequence: TGTGCCAGCTCACCACGCAGGCCCTACGAGCAGTACTTC. Its protein product is CASSPRRPYEQYF.

The CDR3 coding sequence is TGTGCCAGCAGCTTGTACACGACAGGGCCCTATGGCTACACCTTC. Translating it yields CASSLYTTGPYGYTF. The chain uses TRBV5-6 and TRBJ1-2; 7 nucleotides align to TRBD1. CDR1 and CDR2 (germline): SGHDT, YYEEEE. Trimming at V came to 1 base and at J to 4 bases, leaving 7 bases not matched to a gene. The CDR3 extends over 15 amino acids.

The table lists this clonotype with a few counts. This chain joins TRBV21-1 and TRBJ2-3. TRBV21-1 is termed a pseudogene. This CDR3 spans 18 amino acids. The CDR3: CASTKIPKMATRMDTQYF. CDR3 in DNA: TGTGCCAGCACCAAAATACCGAAGATGGCCACGAGAATGGATACGCAGTATTTT.

The V call is TRBV25-1, the J call TRBJ2-3, with TRBD1 identical over 9 bases. Germline lookup yields CDR1 MGHDK and CDR2 SYGVNS. V gave up 4 bases and J gave up 1 base; unmatched junction bases: 6. The CDR3 covers 16 residues. The CDR3 reads CASSGTRDRGTDTQYF. CDR3 in DNA: TGTGCCAGCAGTGGCACCCGGGACAGGGGCACAGATACGCAGTATTTT.

This clonotype was counted at least ten times. V usage is TRBV18 and J usage is TRBJ1-2, with D possibly being TRBD1 (6 bases). The V gene's germline CDR1 is KGHSH and CDR2 LQKENI. Trimming removed 1 base at V and 2 bases at J, with 11 bases between. The CDR3 is 15 residues long. The CDR3 sequence is CASSPQQGLNYGYTF. The CDR3, as DNA: TGTGCCAGCTCACCACAACAGGGATTAAACTATGGCTACACCTTC.

V usage is TRBV5-6 and J usage is TRBJ1-1, with a possible D match to TRBD1 (5 bases). This CDR3 contains 17 residues. Germline V gene lookup returns CDR1 SGHDT and CDR2 YYEEEE. The V and J ends lost 0 bases and 6 bases respectively, with 21 bases between them. The CDR3 is CASSLEVGAGTWAEAFF. The CDR3 bases are TGTGCCAGCAGCTTGGAGGTCGGTGCGGGGACCTGGGCTGAAGCTTTCTTT.

This clonotype has just a few counts. The rearrangement uses TRBV7-2 and TRBJ2-2; TRBD2 matches at 8 bases. This CDR3 contains 13 residues. The V and J ends lost 6 bases and 13 bases, in that order; junction bases with no gene match: 10. CDR1 and CDR2 from the germline V gene are SGHTA and FQGNSA. CDR3: CASRSIAGPRLFF. In nucleotides, the CDR3 is TGTGCCAGCAGATCCATAGCGGGGCCGAGGCTGTTTTTT.

The chain combines TRBV27 with TRBJ2-1; D may be TRBD1 (5 bases). The CDR3 is made up of 18 amino acids. Germline assignment: CDR1 MNHEY and CDR2 SMNVEV (reference sequence). The V end lost 5 bases, the J end lost 3 bases, and 23 bases lay between the germline ends. CDR3 amino acids: CASSPSRPDRAIYNEQFF. In nucleotides, the CDR3 is TGTGCCAGCAGTCCCTCTAGGCCCGACAGAGCCATCTACAATGAGCAGTTCTTC.

This chain joins TRBV30 and TRBJ1-2; D is unclear. V was cut by 1 base and J by 1 base, with 7 bases left in between. The germline V gene encodes CDR1 GTSNPN and CDR2 SVGIG (reference sequence). The length of the CDR3 is 13 residues. Here the CDR3 reads CAWSETFNYGYTF. CDR3 nucleotide sequence: TGTGCCTGGAGTGAAACTTTTAACTATGGCTACACCTTC. Together with reference TRBV30 and TRBJ1-2, the CDR3 gives the full variable domain: SQTIHQWPATLVQPVGSPLSLECTVEGTSNPNLYWYRQAAGRGLQLLFYSVGIGQISSEVPQNLSASRPQDRQFILSSKKLLLSDSGFYLCAWSETFNYGYTFGSGTRLTVV.

CDR3 amino acids: CASSIAGPNQPQHF. The CDR3 coding sequence is TGTGCCAGTAGTATAGCGGGCCCCAATCAGCCCCAGCATTTT. The chain recombines TRBV19 with TRBJ1-5; D call uncertain. V gave up 1 base and J gave up 3 bases, with 7 bases separating them. The CDR3 has 14 residues. The germline V gene encodes CDR1 LNHDA and CDR2 SQIVND (reference sequence).

The chain carries TRBV10-3 and TRBJ2-3; D is undetermined. The germline V gene has CDR1 ENHRY and CDR2 SYGVKD. This CDR3 spans 12 amino acids. Trimming pared 3 bases from V and 4 bases from J, leaving 5 bases between. CDR3 coding DNA: TGTGCCATCAGTGAAGTAGCAGATACGCAGTATTTT. Translating it yields CAISEVADTQYF.

The chain's CDR3 is CASSAGAGGVQETQYF. The DNA for the CDR3 is TGTGCCAGCAGCGCCGGAGCGGGAGGGGTGCAAGAGACCCAGTACTTC. The rearrangement links TRBV7-3 to TRBJ2-5; 10 nucleotides match TRBD2. The CDR3 is 16 residues long. V lost 5 bases, J lost 2 bases, and 8 bases stayed unmatched. Per the germline V gene, CDR1 is SGHTA and CDR2 is FQGTGA.

J is TRBJ2-3 and V is TRBV5-1; 7 positions agree with TRBD2. Germline loops: CDR1 SGHRS, CDR2 YFSETQ. With V trimmed by 4 bases and J by 4 bases, 6 bases remained unmatched. The CDR3 has 14 amino acids. CDR3 residues: CASSQGTTPDTQYF. The CDR3, as DNA: TGCGCCAGCAGCCAAGGGACTACCCCAGATACGCAGTATTTT.

This clonotype was seen at least ten times. CDR3: CSARDIRGRGLNTEAFF. CDR3 nucleotides: TGCAGTGCTAGAGATATTAGGGGCAGGGGACTGAACACTGAAGCTTTCTTT. The V and J genes are TRBV20-1 and TRBJ1-1; tentative D call: TRBD1 (6 bases). This CDR3 is 17 amino acids long. The V gene's germline CDR1 is DFQATT and CDR2 SNEGSKA (reference sequence). The V and J ends lost 0 bases and 0 bases respectively, with 17 bases between them.

This chain joins TRBV20-1 and TRBJ2-7; 8 bases match TRBD1. The V and J ends lost 3 bases and 0 bases, in that order; junction bases with no gene match: 7. Germline V lookup: CDR1 DFQATT, CDR2 SNEGSKA (reference sequence). This CDR3 contains 15 residues. In DNA, the CDR3 is TGCAGTGCTAGCTACCGGGACAGGAGCTCCTACGAGCAGTACTTC. Its translation is CSASYRDRSSYEQYF.

The sample holds one count of this clonotype. In nucleotides, the CDR3 is TGTGCCAGCAGCTTAGTCCGGCGACGGGAGCAGTACTTC. Residues: CASSLVRRREQYF. V usage is TRBV7-8 and J usage is TRBJ2-7; D ambiguous. CDR1 SGHVS and CDR2 FQNEAQ come from the germline V gene. Trimming removed 1 base from V and 7 bases from J, with 11 bases in between. CDR3 length: 13 residues.

In its sample, this clonotype was seen many times. CDR3 DNA sequence: TGTGCCAGCAGTCCCCTGACAGGGTGGCGTTCCACTGAAGCTTTCTTT. Translating it yields CASSPLTGWRSTEAFF. This chain connects TRBV12-3 or TRBV12-4 to TRBJ1-1; 7 nucleotides match TRBD1. V lost 5 bases, J lost 4 bases, and 13 bases stayed unmatched. The CDR3 has 16 amino acids.